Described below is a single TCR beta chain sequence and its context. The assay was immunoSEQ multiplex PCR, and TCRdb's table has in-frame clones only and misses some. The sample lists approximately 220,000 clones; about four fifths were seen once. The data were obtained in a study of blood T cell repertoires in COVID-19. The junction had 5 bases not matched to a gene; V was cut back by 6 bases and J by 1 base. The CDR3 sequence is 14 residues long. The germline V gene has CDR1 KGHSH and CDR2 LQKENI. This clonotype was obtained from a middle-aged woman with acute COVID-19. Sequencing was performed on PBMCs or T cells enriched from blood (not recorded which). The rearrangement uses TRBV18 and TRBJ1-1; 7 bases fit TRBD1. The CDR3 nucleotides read TGTGCCAGCTCCTCGAACAGGGGGAACACTGAAGCTTTCTTT. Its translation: CASSSNRGNTEAFF.